Presented here are 3 T cell receptor beta chains from one specimen sequenced in a study of vaccination effects on CD4 cells after COVID-19. These TCRs' antigens remain unknown. CD4+ T cells specific for antigen were expanded with viral peptide pools by the ViraFEST assay before sequencing. Cells that had been cultured for 10 days were the source of isolated CD4+ T cells. Sequencing was performed with immunoSEQ multiplex PCR; in TCRdb, only in-frame clones are kept and a portion is missing. The data show roughly 61,000 clones, with 75% to 85% seen just once and over 2% held by the top ten. The sequencing here drew on CD4+ T cells from PBMCs cultured with HCoV-229E spike peptides, taken before COVID-19 vaccination. These receptors were obtained from a human donor who received a COVID-19 vaccine.

This chain's CDR3 is CATHRDRNQETQYF. CDR3 nucleotide sequence: TGTGCCACCCACCGGGACAGGAATCAAGAGACCCAGTACTTC. The rearrangement joins TRBV2 to TRBJ2-5; TRBD1 matches 8 bases. The germline V gene encodes CDR1 SNHLY and CDR2 FYNNEI. V dropped 10 bases and J dropped 2; count of bases not matched to a gene: 9. This CDR3 spans 14 amino acids.

The chain links TRBV6-6 to TRBJ2-7; a weak D match, TRBD1 (6 bases). CDR1 is MNHNY and CDR2 is SVGAGI in the germline V gene (reference sequence). The CDR3 runs to 16 residues. V lost 7 bases to trimming and J lost 7 bases, with 26 bases between them. The CDR3 nucleotides are TGTGCCAGCACCTGGCACCCCATTCGAGGGGGAGAAGAGCAGTACGTC. This encodes CASTWHPIRGGEEQYV.

This chain uses TRBV29-1 with TRBJ1-3; D gene ambiguous. V dropped 3 bases and J dropped 2 bases, with 11 bases sitting between them. The CDR3 extends over 14 amino acids. Germline V gene lookup returns CDR1 SQVTM and CDR2 ANQGSEA. The CDR3: CSVDPGITGNTIYF. DNA of the CDR3: TGCAGCGTTGATCCGGGTATTACTGGAAACACCATATATTTT. The entire variable domain, with the rest obtained from reference TRBV29-1 and TRBJ1-3, is as follows: SAVISQKPSRDICQRGTSLTIQCQVDSQVTMMFWYRQQPGQSLTLIATANQGSEATYESGFVIDKFPISRPNLTFSTLTVSNMSPEDSSIYLCSVDPGITGNTIYFGEGSWLTVV.